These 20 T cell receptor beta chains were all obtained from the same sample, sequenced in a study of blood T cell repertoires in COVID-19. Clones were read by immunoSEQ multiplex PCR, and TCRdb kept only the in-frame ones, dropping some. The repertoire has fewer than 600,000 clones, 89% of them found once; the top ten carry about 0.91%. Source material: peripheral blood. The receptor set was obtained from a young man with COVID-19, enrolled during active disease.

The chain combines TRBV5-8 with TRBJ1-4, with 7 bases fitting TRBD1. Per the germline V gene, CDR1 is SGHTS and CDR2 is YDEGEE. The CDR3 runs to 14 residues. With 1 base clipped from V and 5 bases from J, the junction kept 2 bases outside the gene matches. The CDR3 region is CASSLTGVNEKLFF. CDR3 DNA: TGTGCCAGCAGCTTGACAGGGGTCAATGAAAAACTGTTTTTT.

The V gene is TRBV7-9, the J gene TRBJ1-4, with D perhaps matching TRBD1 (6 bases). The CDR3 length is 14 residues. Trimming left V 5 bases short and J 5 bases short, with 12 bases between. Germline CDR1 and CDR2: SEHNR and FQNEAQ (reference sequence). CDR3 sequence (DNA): TGTGCCAGCAGCCGAGGACAGACAAATGAAAAACTGTTTTTT. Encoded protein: CASSRGQTNEKLFF.

The CDR3 DNA reads TGTGCCAGAAGCTTGGCCCCTAGCGGGAGAACCGGGGAGCTGTTTTTT. Protein product: CARSLAPSGRTGELFF. J is TRBJ2-2 and V is TRBV5-3; TRBD2 matches 10 bases. TRBV5-3 is an ORF, and what it does is uncertain. The trim removed 0 bases at V and 5 bases at J, leaving 4 bases unmatched. The CDR3 is 16 residues long.

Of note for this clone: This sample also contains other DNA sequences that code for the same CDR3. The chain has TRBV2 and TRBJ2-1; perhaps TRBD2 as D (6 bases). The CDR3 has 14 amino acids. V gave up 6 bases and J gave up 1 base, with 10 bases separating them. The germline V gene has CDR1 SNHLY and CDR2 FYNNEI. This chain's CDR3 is CASSRAGSYNEQFF. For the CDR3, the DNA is TGTGCCAGCAGCCGGGCGGGGTCCTACAATGAGCAGTTCTTC.

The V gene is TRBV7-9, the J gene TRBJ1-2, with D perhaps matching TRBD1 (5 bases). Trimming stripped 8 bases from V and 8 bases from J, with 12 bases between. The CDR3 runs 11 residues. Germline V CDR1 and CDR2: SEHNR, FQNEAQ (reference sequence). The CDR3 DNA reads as TGTGCCAGCGGGGCTCAGGGAGGCTACACCTTC. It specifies CASGAQGGYTF. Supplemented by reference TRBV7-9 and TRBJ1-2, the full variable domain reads DTGVSQNPRHKITKRGQNVTFRCDPISEHNRLYWYRQTLGQGPEFLTYFQNEAQLEKSRLLSDRFSAERPKGSFSTLEIQRTEQGDSAMYLCASGAQGGYTFGSGTRLTVV.

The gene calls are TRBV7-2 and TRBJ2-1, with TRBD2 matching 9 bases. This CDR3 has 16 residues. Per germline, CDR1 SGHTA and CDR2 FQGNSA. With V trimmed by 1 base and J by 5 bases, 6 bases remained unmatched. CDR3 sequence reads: CASSLEGLAGNNEQFF. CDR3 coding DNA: TGTGCCAGCAGCTTAGAAGGGCTAGCGGGAAACAATGAGCAGTTCTTC.

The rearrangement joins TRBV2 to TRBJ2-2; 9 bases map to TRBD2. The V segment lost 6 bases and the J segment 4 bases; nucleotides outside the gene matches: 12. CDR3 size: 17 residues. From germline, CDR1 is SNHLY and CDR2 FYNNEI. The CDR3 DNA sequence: TGTGCCAGCAGAGAACGTGGGACTAGCCATTTCACCGGGGAGCTGTTTTTT. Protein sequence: CASRERGTSHFTGELFF.

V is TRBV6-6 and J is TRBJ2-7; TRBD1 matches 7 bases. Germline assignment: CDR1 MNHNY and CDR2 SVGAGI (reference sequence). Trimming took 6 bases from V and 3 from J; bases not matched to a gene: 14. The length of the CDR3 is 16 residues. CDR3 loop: CASSLQGLATSYEQYF. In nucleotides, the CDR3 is TGTGCCAGCAGCCTACAGGGGTTAGCTACTAGCTACGAGCAGTACTTC.

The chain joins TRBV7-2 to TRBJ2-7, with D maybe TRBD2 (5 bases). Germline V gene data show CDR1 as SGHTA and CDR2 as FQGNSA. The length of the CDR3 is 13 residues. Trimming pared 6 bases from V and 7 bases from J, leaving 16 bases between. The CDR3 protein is CASSSDRGLEQYF. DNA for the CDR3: TGTGCCAGCAGTTCCGACCGGGGATTGGAGCAGTACTTC.

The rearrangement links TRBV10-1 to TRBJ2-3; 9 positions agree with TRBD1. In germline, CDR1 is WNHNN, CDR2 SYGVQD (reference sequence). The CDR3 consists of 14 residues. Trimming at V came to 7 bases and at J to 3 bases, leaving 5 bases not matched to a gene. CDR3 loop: CASNRGRGTDTQYF. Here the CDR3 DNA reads TGCGCCAGCAACAGGGGGCGAGGAACAGATACGCAGTATTTT.

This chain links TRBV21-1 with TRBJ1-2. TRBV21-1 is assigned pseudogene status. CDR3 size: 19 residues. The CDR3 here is CASTEKWWVSGGGHWGYTF. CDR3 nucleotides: TGTGCCAGCACCGAAAAATGGTGGGTCTCGGGAGGGGGTCATTGGGGCTACACCTTC.

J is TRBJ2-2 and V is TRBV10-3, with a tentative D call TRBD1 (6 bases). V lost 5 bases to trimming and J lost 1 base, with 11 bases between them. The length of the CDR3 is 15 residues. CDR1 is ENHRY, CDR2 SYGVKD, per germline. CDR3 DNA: TGTGCCATCAGTTATGGACAGTTGAACACCGGGGAGCTGTTTTTT. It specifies CAISYGQLNTGELFF.

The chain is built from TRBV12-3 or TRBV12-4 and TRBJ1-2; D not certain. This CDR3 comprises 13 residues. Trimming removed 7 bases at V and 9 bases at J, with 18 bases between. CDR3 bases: TGTGCCAGCACCCCGAGGAGATTGACCCGCTACACCTTC. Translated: CASTPRRLTRYTF.

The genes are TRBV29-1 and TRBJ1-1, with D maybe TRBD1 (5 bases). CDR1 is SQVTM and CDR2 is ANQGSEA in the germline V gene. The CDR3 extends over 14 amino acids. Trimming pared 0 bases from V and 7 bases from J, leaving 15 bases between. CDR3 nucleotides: TGCAGCGTTGAAGAATCCGGGGGTGGCGGTGAAGCTTTCTTT. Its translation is CSVEESGGGGEAFF.

This CDR3 reads CASSPLKGTGTYEQYF. The CDR3 region has the DNA TGTGCCAGCTCACCACTTAAAGGGACAGGTACCTACGAGCAGTACTTC. The chain is built from TRBV18 and TRBJ2-7, with 8 bases identical to TRBD1. The CDR3 totals 16 residues. The V segment lost 1 base and the J segment 2 bases; nucleotides outside the gene matches: 7. Germline CDR1 reads KGHSH; CDR2 reads LQKENI.

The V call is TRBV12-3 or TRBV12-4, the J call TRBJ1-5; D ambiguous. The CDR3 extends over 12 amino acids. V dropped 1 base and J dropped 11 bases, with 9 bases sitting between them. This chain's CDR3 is CASSLGVQAQHF. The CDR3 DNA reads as TGTGCCAGCAGTTTAGGGGTCCAGGCCCAGCATTTT.

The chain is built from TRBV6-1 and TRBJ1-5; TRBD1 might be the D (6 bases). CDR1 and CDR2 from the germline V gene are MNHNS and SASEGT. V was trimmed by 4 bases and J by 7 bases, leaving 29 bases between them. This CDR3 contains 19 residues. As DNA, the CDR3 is TGTGCCAGCAGTGCCCCCGAGGGCGGGGGCGCGGGGCTTAGACAGCCCCAGCATTTT. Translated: CASSAPEGGGAGLRQPQHF.

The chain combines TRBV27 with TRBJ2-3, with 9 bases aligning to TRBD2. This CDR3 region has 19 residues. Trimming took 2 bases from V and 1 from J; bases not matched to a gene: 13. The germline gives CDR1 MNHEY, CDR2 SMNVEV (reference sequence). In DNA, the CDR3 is TGTGCCAGCAGTTTAAGGGCGGGGGGGCTGTCGTGGGGCACAGATACGCAGTATTTT. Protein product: CASSLRAGGLSWGTDTQYF.

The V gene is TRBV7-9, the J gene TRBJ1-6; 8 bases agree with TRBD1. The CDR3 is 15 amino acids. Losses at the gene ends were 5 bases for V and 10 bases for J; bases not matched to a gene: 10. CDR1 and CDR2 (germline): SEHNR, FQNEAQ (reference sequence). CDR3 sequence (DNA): TGTGCCAGCAGCCCCCCCGGGACAGGAATATCACCCCTCCACTTT. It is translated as CASSPPGTGISPLHF.

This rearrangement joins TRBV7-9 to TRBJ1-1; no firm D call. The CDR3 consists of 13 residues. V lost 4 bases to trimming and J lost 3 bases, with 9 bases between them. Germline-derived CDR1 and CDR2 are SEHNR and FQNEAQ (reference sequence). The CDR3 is CASSSEGYTEAFF. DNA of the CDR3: TGTGCCAGCAGCTCGGAGGGTTACACTGAAGCTTTCTTT. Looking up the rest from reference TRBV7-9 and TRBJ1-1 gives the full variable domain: DTGVSQNPRHKITKRGQNVTFRCDPISEHNRLYWYRQTLGQGPEFLTYFQNEAQLEKSRLLSDRFSAERPKGSFSTLEIQRTEQGDSAMYLCASSSEGYTEAFFGQGTRLTVV.